The rows below give T cell receptor beta chains drawn from one sample of a study of early T cells in non-severe SARS-CoV-2 infection. TCRdb reanalysed the 5' RACE reads using MiXCR and keeps one entry per CDR3 protein. The profile shows fewer than 80,000 distinct CDR3 sequences, roughly 10% of them singletons. This specimen consisted of whole blood, obtained at baseline. These TCRs come from an adult who was a healthcare worker with PCR-confirmed SARS-CoV-2 infection or an uninfected control (not recorded which). Both conserved end residues are part of each CDR3. Each record gives: V gene, CDR3 protein.

V gene: TRBV29-1
CDR3 protein: CSAPATGNTEAFF

V gene: TRBV7-2
CDR3 protein: CASSLSNFGPDGYTF

V gene: TRBV29-1
CDR3 protein: CSVKRTGAGNTIYF

V gene: TRBV7-3
CDR3 protein: CASSLRIQGVGYTF

V gene: TRBV7-6
CDR3 protein: CASSLGVTDTQYF

V gene: TRBV5-1
CDR3 protein: CASSVTGGINYGYTF

V gene: TRBV5-4
CDR3 protein: CASSSPFARQGNYGYTF

V gene: TRBV10-3
CDR3 protein: CAISKMREPSYEQYF

V gene: TRBV12-3/TRBV12-4
CDR3 protein: CASSWSGPDTQYF

V gene: TRBV5-1
CDR3 protein: CASSRGPGQASYEQYF

V gene: TRBV29-1
CDR3 protein: CSVEVANYEQYF

V gene: TRBV6-6
CDR3 protein: CASSYGDTVTGNTIYF

V gene: TRBV11-2
CDR3 protein: CASSFSQGITEAFF

V gene: TRBV11-2
CDR3 protein: CASSLDGTGSPANVLTF

V gene: TRBV29-1
CDR3 protein: CSARTTGARETQYF

V gene: TRBV29-1
CDR3 protein: CSVPPGQGGDTQYF

V gene: TRBV29-1
CDR3 protein: CSVRLADTQYF

V gene: TRBV20-1
CDR3 protein: CSAHRADPYNEQFF

V gene: TRBV11-3
CDR3 protein: CASSLAGSRDEQFF

V gene: TRBV25-1
CDR3 protein: CASSDNRDRDEQYF

V gene: TRBV6-6
CDR3 protein: CASTNRVGGSYNEQFF

V gene: TRBV7-8
CDR3 protein: CASSLDAGKHF

V gene: TRBV2
CDR3 protein: CASDGRVAKNIQYF

V gene: TRBV9
CDR3 protein: CASSSLTGTEAFF

V gene: TRBV7-9
CDR3 protein: CASVRGPNTEAFF

V gene: TRBV29-1
CDR3 protein: CSVEDLRSPEAFF

V gene: TRBV6-5
CDR3 protein: CASRATSGVVGQETQYF

V gene: TRBV19
CDR3 protein: CASSSWDSGGNEQFF

V gene: TRBV6-5
CDR3 protein: CASRTSGGAYEQYF

V gene: TRBV2
CDR3 protein: CASSRTGSEAFF

V gene: TRBV7-6
CDR3 protein: CASSLGQGGQPQHF

V gene: TRBV11-2
CDR3 protein: CASSQPTGVGTQYF

V gene: TRBV27
CDR3 protein: CASRDGPSILHF

V gene: TRBV12-3/TRBV12-4
CDR3 protein: CASSAPGRFNYGYTF

V gene: TRBV29-1
CDR3 protein: CSVRDRVMNTEAFF

V gene: TRBV10-3
CDR3 protein: CATRGGPHEQYF